The 10 T cell receptor beta chains below were found in one sample sequenced in a study of cytomegalovirus exposure and HLA in healthy donors. The PCR had 60 Vbeta and 13 Jbeta primers. Measured with immunoSEQ multiplex PCR; TCRdb has only the in-frame clones, and not every one. The sample carries approximately 88,000 clones, over 75% recorded once. The sample consisted of PBMCs. The receptors were sampled from a man aged 25 to 40 in good health and CMV-seropositive.

The V gene is TRBV13, the J gene TRBJ1-3; 8 nucleotides align to TRBD1. CDR1 is PRHDT, CDR2 FYEKMQ, per germline (reference sequence). There are 14 residues in the CDR3. The trim removed 4 bases at V and 1 base at J, leaving 0 bases unmatched. The CDR3 DNA reads TGTGCCAGCAGCTGGACAGGGTCTGGAAACACCATATATTTT. Its translation is CASSWTGSGNTIYF.

This clone has more than one count but fewer than ten. This sequence joins TRBV6-5 and TRBJ1-1; D uncertain. This CDR3 spans 16 amino acids. CDR1 is MNHEY and CDR2 is SVGAGI in the germline V gene. The ends were cut back, 2 bases at V and 0 bases at J, with 13 bases in the middle. DNA for the CDR3: TGTGCCAGCAGTTACAGTGGAGGGAGTATGAACACTGAAGCTTTCTTT. This sequence encodes CASSYSGGSMNTEAFF.

This clone was seen more than once but under ten times. The rearrangement uses TRBV29-1 and TRBJ2-7; 9 nucleotides line up with TRBD2. Germline trimming cut 3 bases from V and 1 base from J; bases unmatched to any gene: 1. CDR1 is SQVTM and CDR2 is ANQGSEA in the germline V gene. CDR3 length: 13 residues. CDR3 protein: CSVESGGSYEQYV. CDR3 coding DNA: TGCAGCGTTGAGAGCGGGGGGTCCTACGAGCAGTACGTC.

This clone showed up just a few times. The CDR3 bases are TGCGCCAGCAGCCAAGGACTGAATTCGGAGACCCAGTACTTC. This codes for CASSQGLNSETQYF. The chain is built from TRBV4-1 and TRBJ2-5; D gene ambiguous. The germline V and J ends were trimmed by 1 base and 5 bases, with 11 bases remaining between them. The germline gives CDR1 MGHRA, CDR2 YSYEKL. The CDR3 contains 14 residues.

V is TRBV27 and J is TRBJ1-1; TRBD1 is a possible D gene (6 bases). The CDR3 runs to 12 residues. Between the trimmed V and J ends, which lost 5 bases and 10 bases, there was a span of 14 bases. Germline V gene sequence: CDR1 MNHEY, CDR2 SMNVEV (reference sequence). The CDR3 bases are TGTGCCAGCAGTATCCTCCCAGGGGCAGCTTTCTTT. Protein product: CASSILPGAAFF.

This clone was found a few times. The rearrangement uses TRBV4-3 and TRBJ1-5, with 7 nucleotides matching TRBD1. J gave up 3 bases and V 4 bases, and 6 bases lay outside the gene matches. This CDR3 has 15 amino acids. CDR1 is LGHNA and CDR2 is YSLEER in the germline V gene. CDR3 sequence (DNA): TGCGCCAGCAGCCCCTACAGGGGAGACAATCAGCCCCAGCATTTT. This translates into CASSPYRGDNQPQHF.

The chain joins TRBV6-5 to TRBJ2-3; the D is unclear. The CDR3 loop spans 13 amino acids. Germline values: CDR1 MNHEY, CDR2 SVGAGI. The V end was cut by 6 bases, the J end by 3 bases, with 10 bases between. The CDR3 here is CASSPQETDTQYF. The CDR3 DNA reads TGTGCCAGCAGCCCGCAGGAAACAGATACGCAGTATTTT.

The chain links TRBV29-1 to TRBJ1-2, with TRBD1 matching 10 bases. The ends lost 7 bases at V and 7 bases at J; junction bases unmatched: 9. Per germline, CDR1 SQVTM and CDR2 ANQGSEA. This CDR3 is built from 13 residues. The CDR3 coding sequence is TGCAGCGCTGTGACAGGGGGCCAGGGTGGCTACACCTTC. Translation: CSAVTGGQGGYTF.

This chain joins TRBV27 and TRBJ2-7, with a tentative D call TRBD1 (6 bases). V gave up 6 bases and J gave up 3 bases, with 12 bases separating them. The CDR3 runs to 13 residues. Germline-derived CDR1 and CDR2 are MNHEY and SMNVEV (reference sequence). This CDR3 is CASSFGQFYEQYF. CDR3 coding DNA: TGTGCCAGCAGCTTTGGACAGTTCTACGAGCAGTACTTC.

V is TRBV5-5 and J is TRBJ2-4; maybe TRBD1 (6 bases). This CDR3 contains 19 residues. Trimming stripped 0 bases from V and 0 bases from J, with 19 bases between. Germline V gene data show CDR1 as SGHKS and CDR2 as YYEKEE (reference sequence). CDR3 residues: CASSLEMAGVGVAKNIQYF. In nucleotides, the CDR3 is TGTGCCAGCAGCTTGGAGATGGCAGGGGTAGGGGTAGCCAAAAACATTCAGTACTTC.